A selection of T cell receptor beta chains follows, all from one sample in a study of response to subunit inactivated influenza vaccine. TCRdb used MiXCR to reprocess the RT-PCR reads, holding one entry per CDR3 protein. The sample contains about 650,000 distinct CDR3 sequences, less than 20% of which appear only once. Sequenced material: PBMCs from blood, taken roughly 12 days after vaccination. The origin of the receptors is a man aged 50 or older who received an inactivated influenza vaccine. CDR3s include the opening cysteine and the closing phenylalanine or tryptophan. Each record gives: J gene, V gene, CDR3 protein.

j_gene: TRBJ2-5
v_gene: TRBV29-1
CDR3aa: CSVEEGGYYQYF

j_gene: TRBJ2-3
v_gene: TRBV10-3
CDR3aa: CAIRETAPDTQYF

j_gene: TRBJ1-5
v_gene: TRBV10-2
CDR3aa: CASSQQGASQPQHF

j_gene: TRBJ2-3
v_gene: TRBV2
CDR3aa: CASCLAGGTDTQYF

j_gene: TRBJ1-4
v_gene: TRBV12-3/TRBV12-4
CDR3aa: CASSRQGATNEKLFF

j_gene: TRBJ2-5
v_gene: TRBV5-1
CDR3aa: CASSLASGTETQYF

j_gene: TRBJ2-2
v_gene: TRBV20-1
CDR3aa: CSARGTGQRVTGELFF

j_gene: TRBJ1-5
v_gene: TRBV2
CDR3aa: CAFCLGAGERYSNQPQHF

j_gene: TRBJ1-2
v_gene: TRBV7-8
CDR3aa: CASSLAGPGAAGYTF

j_gene: TRBJ2-7
v_gene: TRBV5-8
CDR3aa: CASSSGPNPYEQYF

j_gene: TRBJ1-1
v_gene: TRBV20-1
CDR3aa: CSARGTGRGGINTEAFF

j_gene: TRBJ2-1
v_gene: TRBV11-1
CDR3aa: CASSSRDWAPRSYNEQFF

j_gene: TRBJ2-7
v_gene: TRBV20-1
CDR3aa: CSARDLTGAPNEQYF

j_gene: TRBJ2-3
v_gene: TRBV6-2/TRBV6-3
CDR3aa: CASNTIRALTDTQYF

j_gene: TRBJ2-1
v_gene: TRBV12-3/TRBV12-4
CDR3aa: CASSLGSANNEQFF

j_gene: TRBJ2-5
v_gene: TRBV7-2
CDR3aa: CASSPGLGGGQETQYF

j_gene: TRBJ2-2
v_gene: TRBV3-1
CDR3aa: CASSSTRGTSGAGELFF

j_gene: TRBJ1-1
v_gene: TRBV5-6
CDR3aa: CASSFSGTGGGAFF

j_gene: TRBJ2-3
v_gene: TRBV28
CDR3aa: CASSRLDRGSDTQYF

j_gene: TRBJ2-7
v_gene: TRBV4-1
CDR3aa: CASSQGVTGGGYEQYF

j_gene: TRBJ1-2
v_gene: TRBV5-1
CDR3aa: CASSDRSDVLGDYGYTF

j_gene: TRBJ1-1
v_gene: TRBV6-2/TRBV6-3
CDR3aa: CASTTEGAEAFF

j_gene: TRBJ1-6
v_gene: TRBV2
CDR3aa: CASSENIGDSPLHF

j_gene: TRBJ2-2
v_gene: TRBV20-1
CDR3aa: CSASDPGTGYTGELFF

j_gene: TRBJ1-5
v_gene: TRBV12-3/TRBV12-4
CDR3aa: CASSPDRGQPQHF

j_gene: TRBJ1-1
v_gene: TRBV4-2
CDR3aa: CASSQVPQGSSNTEAFF

j_gene: TRBJ1-4
v_gene: TRBV4-3
CDR3aa: CASSQGNRNEKLFF

j_gene: TRBJ1-5
v_gene: TRBV9
CDR3aa: CASSVDSRNQPQHF

j_gene: TRBJ2-7
v_gene: TRBV29-1
CDR3aa: CSVEDNGPALHEQYF

j_gene: TRBJ1-4
v_gene: TRBV5-1
CDR3aa: CASRTGQNEKLFF

j_gene: TRBJ1-2
v_gene: TRBV11-2
CDR3aa: CASSPRTGTVDGYTF

j_gene: TRBJ2-5
v_gene: TRBV20-1
CDR3aa: CSAKLAQSGWQETQYF

j_gene: TRBJ2-7
v_gene: TRBV7-9
CDR3aa: CASSSRGRGGNYEQYF

j_gene: TRBJ1-1
v_gene: TRBV10-3
CDR3aa: CAISESPGVSVTEAFF

j_gene: TRBJ2-3
v_gene: TRBV20-1
CDR3aa: CSARAMAGGGTDTQYF

j_gene: TRBJ2-1
v_gene: TRBV6-2/TRBV6-3
CDR3aa: CASRPIAGANYNEQFF

j_gene: TRBJ2-1
v_gene: TRBV12-5
CDR3aa: CASGRVGRGLVGTSGNSYNEQFF

j_gene: TRBJ2-7
v_gene: TRBV7-2
CDR3aa: CASSPGVGGNYEQYF

j_gene: TRBJ2-1
v_gene: TRBV11-1
CDR3aa: CASSLVLNPYNSYNEQFF

j_gene: TRBJ2-7
v_gene: TRBV25-1
CDR3aa: CASSVTLSYEQYF

j_gene: TRBJ2-1
v_gene: TRBV5-5
CDR3aa: CASSLDSPASGRNKQFF

j_gene: TRBJ2-7
v_gene: TRBV28
CDR3aa: CASSVKYEQYF

j_gene: TRBJ2-3
v_gene: TRBV4-2
CDR3aa: CASSQVARDGTDTQYF

j_gene: TRBJ2-5
v_gene: TRBV20-1
CDR3aa: CSASFPGGFQETQYF

j_gene: TRBJ2-5
v_gene: TRBV5-6
CDR3aa: CASSRGYKHGTQYF

j_gene: TRBJ2-3
v_gene: TRBV11-1
CDR3aa: CASSPRFRDRGPVNTQYF

j_gene: TRBJ2-2
v_gene: TRBV5-1
CDR3aa: CASSLTGTGNTGELFF

j_gene: TRBJ2-2
v_gene: TRBV7-2
CDR3aa: CASSLNMGYTGELFF